A single T cell receptor beta chain is shown here with its context. The sample originates from a study of preoperative IRX-2 immunotherapy in early breast cancer. This sample's treatment: preoperative locoregional IRX-2 cytokine immunotherapy. Samples came from a phase Ib trial of preoperative locoregional IRX-2 cytokine immunotherapy. Assay used: immunoSEQ multiplex PCR; TCRdb lists only in-frame clones, some missing. The table shows about 5,600 clones, with 55% to 70% occurring only once. V was shortened by 2 bases and J by 0 bases, with 10 bases between the two germline ends. Looked up from germline, CDR1 is MDHEN and CDR2 is SYDVKM. The CDR3 runs to 15 residues.

Sequencing was performed on tumor tissue, taken before IRX-2 immunotherapy. This chain connects TRBV28 to TRBJ1-1; D is perhaps TRBD1 (6 bases). This clonotype originated in a human donor with breast cancer. The CDR3: CASSLGGALNTEAFF. The CDR3, as DNA: TGTGCCAGCAGTTTAGGGGGGGCATTGAACACTGAAGCTTTCTTT.